This record concerns one TCR beta chain sequence. Trimming cost V 5 bases and J 0 bases; bases outside gene matches: 9. CDR1 is SEHNR, CDR2 FQNEAQ, per germline (reference sequence). There are 17 residues in the CDR3. This entry is derived from a study of blood T cell repertoires in COVID-19. About the research overall: The study drew acute and convalescent COVID-19 samples from the United States, Italy and Spain. T cells, B-cell-depleted T cells, or PBMCs provided the cDNA or gDNA that served as material.

Original processing methods: Nucleated cell number was recorded as an estimate derived from reference gene primer amplification. The repertoire was sequenced with immunoSEQ multiplex PCR; TCRdb's copy has only in-frame clones and lacks some. The V and J calls and the clone size are those of that table, but D and trimming were determined from the DNA. Found here are about 200,000 clones, roughly 90% of them singletons; the top ten hold 1.5% to 2%. The chain combines TRBV7-9 with TRBJ2-2; 7 bases fit TRBD2. Sequenced sample: peripheral blood. This TCR was recovered from a man younger than 35 with active or convalescent COVID-19. The CDR3 reads CASSPRGGAANTGELFF. In nucleotides, the CDR3 is TGTGCCAGCAGCCCTCGCGGGGGTGCCGCGAACACCGGGGAGCTGTTTTTT.